This record concerns one TCR beta chain sequence. Clones were read by immunoSEQ multiplex PCR, and TCRdb kept only the in-frame ones, dropping some. The data hold 65,000 to 95,000 clones, with roughly 91% observed a single time. This specimen belongs to a study of radiotherapy plus CTLA-4 blockade in lung cancer. This CDR3 has 16 amino acids. Germline V gene sequence: CDR1 SGDLS, CDR2 YYNGEE. V trimming: 1 base; J trimming: 2 bases; junction bases outside the gene matches: 5. The sequence was collected from a human donor with non-small cell lung cancer that progressed on radiotherapy plus ipilimumab. The chain joins TRBV9 to TRBJ2-3, with 9 bases fitting TRBD2. The sequencing used peripheral blood, collected from a patient treated with radiotherapy plus ipilimumab. Here the CDR3 DNA reads TGTGCCAGCAGCGTATCCCCTAGCGGGATCACAGATACGCAGTATTTT. Translated, it gives CASSVSPSGITDTQYF.